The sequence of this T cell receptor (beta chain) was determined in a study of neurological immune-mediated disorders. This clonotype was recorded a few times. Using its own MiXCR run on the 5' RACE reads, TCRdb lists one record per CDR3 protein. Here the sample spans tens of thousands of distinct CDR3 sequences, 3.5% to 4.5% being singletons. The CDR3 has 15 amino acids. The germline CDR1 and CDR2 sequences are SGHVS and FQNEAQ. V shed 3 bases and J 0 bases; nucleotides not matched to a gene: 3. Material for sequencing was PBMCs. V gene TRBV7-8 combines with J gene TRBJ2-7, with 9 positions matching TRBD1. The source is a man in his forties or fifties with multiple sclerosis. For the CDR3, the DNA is TGTGCCAGCAGCTTTACGGACAGGGGCTCCTACGAGCAGTACTTC. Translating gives CASSFTDRGSYEQYF.